Below are 2 T cell receptor beta chains sequenced from a single sample in a study of shared clonotypes between healthy human individuals. The table came from immunoSEQ multiplex PCR; TCRdb's copy has only in-frame clones and leaves some out. The sample gives roughly 1,500,000 clones, just under 99% of which show up once; about 0.4% is in the top ten. The specimen sequenced was naive CD4+ T cells sorted from blood. The subset here: CD45RA+ positively selected. The receptor set was obtained from a man in his thirties or forties in good health.

The rearrangement links TRBV5-1 to TRBJ2-5; D is perhaps TRBD1 or TRBD2 (5 bases each). This CDR3 has 15 amino acids. Looked up from germline, CDR1 is SGHRS and CDR2 is YFSETQ. Trimming left V 5 bases short and J 2 bases short, with 16 bases between. The CDR3 nucleotides read TGCGCCAGCAGGTCTGCCGGGACGCGACAAGAGACCCAGTACTTC. Its protein is CASRSAGTRQETQYF.

This sequence joins TRBV6-1 and TRBJ2-1; the D is unclear. V lost 7 bases and J 2 bases, leaving 9 bases between the germline ends. Per the germline V gene, CDR1 is MNHNS and CDR2 is SASEGT. The CDR3 spans 13 residues. CDR3 nucleotide sequence: TGTGCCAGCATGGTGCTGACCTACAATGAGCAGTTCTTC. It encodes CASMVLTYNEQFF.